This T cell receptor beta chain was captured in a study of blood T cells in healthy people across ages. This CDR3 spans 14 amino acids. Trimming cost V 3 bases and J 5 bases, with 13 bases left between them. Germline loops: CDR1 ENHRY, CDR2 SYGVKD. PCR was performed a second time for roughly 7 to 12 cycles using a sample-barcoded 5' primer and a J-beta primer mix. TCRdb recomputed calls from the 5' RACE reads with MiXCR, one row per CDR3 protein. This table holds hundreds of thousands of distinct CDR3 sequences, under 55% found once. This chain links TRBV10-3 with TRBJ2-5; D not resolved. The sequencing input was blood. This receptor was taken from a man aged 55 to 70 in good health. In DNA, the CDR3 is TGTGCCATCAGTGAACCTCGTCGGGTGGAGACCCAGTACTTC. Its translation is CAISEPRRVETQYF.